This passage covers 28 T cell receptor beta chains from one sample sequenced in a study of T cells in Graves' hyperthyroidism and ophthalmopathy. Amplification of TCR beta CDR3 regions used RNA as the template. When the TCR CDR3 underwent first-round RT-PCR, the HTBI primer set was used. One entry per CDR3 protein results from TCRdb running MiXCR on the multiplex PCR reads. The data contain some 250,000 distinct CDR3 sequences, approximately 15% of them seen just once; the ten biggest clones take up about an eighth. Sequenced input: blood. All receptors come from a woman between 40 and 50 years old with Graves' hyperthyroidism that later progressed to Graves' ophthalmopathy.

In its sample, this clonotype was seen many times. This CDR3 is CASSYSFGTDSGANVLTF. In DNA form, the CDR3 reads TGTGCCAGCAGTTACTCTTTCGGGACGGACTCTGGGGCCAACGTCCTGACTTTC. This chain uses TRBV6-5 with TRBJ2-6, with D possibly called TRBD1 or TRBD2 (5 bases each). The CDR3 length is 18 residues. V was clipped by 0 bases and J by 0 bases, with 12 bases between them. The germline CDR1 and CDR2 sequences are MNHEY and SVGAGI.

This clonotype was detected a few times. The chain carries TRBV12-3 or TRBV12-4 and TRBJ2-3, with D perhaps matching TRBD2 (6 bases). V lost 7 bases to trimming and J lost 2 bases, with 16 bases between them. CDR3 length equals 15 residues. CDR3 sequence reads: CASTRRAGNTDTQYF. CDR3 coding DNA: TGTGCCAGCACCAGAAGGGCGGGAAACACAGATACGCAGTATTTT.

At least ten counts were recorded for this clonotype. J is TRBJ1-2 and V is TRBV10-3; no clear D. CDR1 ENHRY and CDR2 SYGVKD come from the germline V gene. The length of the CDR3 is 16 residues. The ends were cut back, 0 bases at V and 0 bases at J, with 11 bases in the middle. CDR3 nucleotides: TGTGCCATCAGTGAGTCTAAGAGTACAACTAACTATGGCTACACCTTC. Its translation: CAISESKSTTNYGYTF.

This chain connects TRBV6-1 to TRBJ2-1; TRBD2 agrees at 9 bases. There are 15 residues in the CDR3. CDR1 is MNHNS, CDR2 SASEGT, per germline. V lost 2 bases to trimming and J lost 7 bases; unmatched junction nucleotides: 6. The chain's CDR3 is CASSEFAGGENEQFF. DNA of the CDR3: TGTGCCAGCAGTGAATTTGCGGGAGGGGAAAATGAGCAGTTCTTC.

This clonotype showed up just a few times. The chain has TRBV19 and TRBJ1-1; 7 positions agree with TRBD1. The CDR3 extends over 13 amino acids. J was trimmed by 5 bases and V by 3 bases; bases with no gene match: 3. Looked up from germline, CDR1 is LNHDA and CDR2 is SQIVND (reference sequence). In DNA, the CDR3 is TGTGCCAGTAGTATGGGACAGACAACTGAAGCTTTCTTT. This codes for CASSMGQTTEAFF.

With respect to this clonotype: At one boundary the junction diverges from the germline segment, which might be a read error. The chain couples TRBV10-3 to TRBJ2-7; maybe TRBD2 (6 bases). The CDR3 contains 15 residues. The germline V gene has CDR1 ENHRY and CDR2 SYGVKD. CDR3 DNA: TGTGCCATCGGTCGCGGGAAACCCCGCTCCCACGAGCAGTACTTC. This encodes CAIGRGKPRSHEQYF.

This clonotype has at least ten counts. The CDR3 loop is CASSPPTWETQYF. CDR3 nucleotide sequence: TGTGCCAGCTCACCACCAACTTGGGAGACCCAGTACTTC. The chain couples TRBV18 to TRBJ2-5; D gene unclear. Germline CDR1 is KGHSH and CDR2 is LQKENI. CDR3 size: 13 residues. The germline V and J ends were trimmed by 0 bases and 5 bases, with 7 bases remaining between them.

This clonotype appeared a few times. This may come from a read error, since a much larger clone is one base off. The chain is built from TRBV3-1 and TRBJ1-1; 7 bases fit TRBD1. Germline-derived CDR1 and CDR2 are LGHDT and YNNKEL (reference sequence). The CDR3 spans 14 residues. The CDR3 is CASSFGTAGTEASF. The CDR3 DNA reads TGTGCCAGCAGCTTCGGGACAGCTGGCACTGAAGCTTCCTTT.

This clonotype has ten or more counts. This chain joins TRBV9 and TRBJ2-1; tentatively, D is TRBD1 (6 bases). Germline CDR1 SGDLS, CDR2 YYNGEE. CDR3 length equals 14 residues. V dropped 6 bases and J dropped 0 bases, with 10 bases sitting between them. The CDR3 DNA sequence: TGTGCCAGCAAAGGGGGAAGCTCCTACAATGAGCAGTTCTTC. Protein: CASKGGSSYNEQFF. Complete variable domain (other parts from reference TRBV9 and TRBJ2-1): DSGVTQTPKHLITATGQRVTLRCSPRSGDLSVYWYQQSLDQGLQFLIQYYNGEERAKGNILERFSAQQFPDLHSELNLSSLELGDSALYFCASKGGSSYNEQFFGPGTRLTVL.

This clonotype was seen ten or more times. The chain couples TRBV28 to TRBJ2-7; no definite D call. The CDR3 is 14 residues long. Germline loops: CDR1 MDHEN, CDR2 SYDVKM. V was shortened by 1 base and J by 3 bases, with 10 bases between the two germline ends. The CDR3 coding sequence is TGTGCCAGCAGTTTATTGCTTACGGGCTACGAGCAGTACTTC. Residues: CASSLLLTGYEQYF.

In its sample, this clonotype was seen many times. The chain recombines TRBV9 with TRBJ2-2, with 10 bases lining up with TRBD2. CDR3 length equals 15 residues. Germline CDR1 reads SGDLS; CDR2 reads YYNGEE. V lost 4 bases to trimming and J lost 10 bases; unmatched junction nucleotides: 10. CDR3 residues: CASSPGGTSVEELFF. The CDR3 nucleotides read TGTGCCAGCAGCCCAGGGGGGACTAGCGTAGAGGAGCTGTTTTTT.

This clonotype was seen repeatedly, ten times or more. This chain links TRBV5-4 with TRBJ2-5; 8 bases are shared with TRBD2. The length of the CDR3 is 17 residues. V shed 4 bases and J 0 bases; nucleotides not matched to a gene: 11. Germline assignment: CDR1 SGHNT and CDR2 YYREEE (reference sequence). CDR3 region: CASSPRRERGYQETQYF. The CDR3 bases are TGTGCCAGCAGCCCCCGACGAGAGCGGGGGTACCAAGAGACCCAGTACTTC.

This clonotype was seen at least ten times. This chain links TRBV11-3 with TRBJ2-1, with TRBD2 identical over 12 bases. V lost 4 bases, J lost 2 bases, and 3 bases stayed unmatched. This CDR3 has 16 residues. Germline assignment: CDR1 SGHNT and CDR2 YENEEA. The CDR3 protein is CASSSPSGRAYNEQFF. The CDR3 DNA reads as TGTGCCAGCAGCTCTCCTAGCGGGAGGGCCTACAATGAGCAGTTCTTC.

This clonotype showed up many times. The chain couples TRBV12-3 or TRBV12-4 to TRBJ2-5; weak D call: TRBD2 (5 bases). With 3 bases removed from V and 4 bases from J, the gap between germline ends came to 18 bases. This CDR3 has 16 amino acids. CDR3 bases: TGTGCCAGCAGTTTTCCCGACCTGGAGGCTGGAGAGACCCAGTACTTC. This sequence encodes CASSFPDLEAGETQYF.

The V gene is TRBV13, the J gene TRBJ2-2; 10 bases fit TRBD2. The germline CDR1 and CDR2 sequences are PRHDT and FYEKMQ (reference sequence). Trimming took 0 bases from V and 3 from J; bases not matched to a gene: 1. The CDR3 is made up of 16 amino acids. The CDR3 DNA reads TGTGCCAGCAGCTTAGGCCTAGCGGGAGACACCGGGGAGCTGTTTTTT. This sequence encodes CASSLGLAGDTGELFF. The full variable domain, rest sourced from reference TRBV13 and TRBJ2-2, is AAGVIQSPRHLIKEKRETATLKCYPIPRHDTVYWYQQGPGQDPQFLISFYEKMQSDKGSIPDRFSAQQFSDYHSELNMSSLELGDSALYFCASSLGLAGDTGELFFGEGSRLTVL.

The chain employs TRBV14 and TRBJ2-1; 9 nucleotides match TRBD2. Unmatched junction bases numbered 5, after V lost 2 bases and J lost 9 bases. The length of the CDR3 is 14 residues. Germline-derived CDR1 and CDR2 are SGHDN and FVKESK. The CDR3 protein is CASSQLAGRLEQFF. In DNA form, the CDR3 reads TGTGCCAGCAGCCAACTAGCGGGAAGGCTTGAGCAGTTCTTC.

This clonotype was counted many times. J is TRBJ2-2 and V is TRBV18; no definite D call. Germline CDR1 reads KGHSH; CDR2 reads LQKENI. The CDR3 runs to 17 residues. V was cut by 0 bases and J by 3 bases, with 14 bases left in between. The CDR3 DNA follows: TGTGCCAGCTCACCACCCCCGGATTTGACCGACACCGGGGAGCTGTTTTTT. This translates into CASSPPPDLTDTGELFF.

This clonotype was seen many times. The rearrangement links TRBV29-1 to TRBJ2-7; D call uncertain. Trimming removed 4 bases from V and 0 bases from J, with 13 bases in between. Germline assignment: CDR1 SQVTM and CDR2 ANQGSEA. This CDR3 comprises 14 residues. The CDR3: CSVVKLQTSYEQYF. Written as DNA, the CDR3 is TGCAGCGTTGTAAAGCTCCAAACCTCCTACGAGCAGTACTTC.

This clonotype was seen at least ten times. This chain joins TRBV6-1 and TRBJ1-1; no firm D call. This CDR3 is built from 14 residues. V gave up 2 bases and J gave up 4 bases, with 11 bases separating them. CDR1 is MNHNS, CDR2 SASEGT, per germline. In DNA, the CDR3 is TGTGCCAGCAGTGAACGGGGTGAGAGCACTGAAGCTTTCTTT. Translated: CASSERGESTEAFF.

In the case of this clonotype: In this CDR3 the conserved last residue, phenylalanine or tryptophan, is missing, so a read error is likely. CDR3 sequence (DNA): TGTGCCAGCAGCCAGGGACAGTCTTATTATTCACCCCTCCACTTA. Amino acid sequence: CASSQGQSYYSPLHL. The chain employs TRBV11-2 and TRBJ1-6, with 7 positions matching TRBD1. Germline CDR1 is SGHAT and CDR2 is FQNNGV. The CDR3 is made up of 15 amino acids. Trimming cost V 5 bases and J 8 bases; bases outside gene matches: 9.

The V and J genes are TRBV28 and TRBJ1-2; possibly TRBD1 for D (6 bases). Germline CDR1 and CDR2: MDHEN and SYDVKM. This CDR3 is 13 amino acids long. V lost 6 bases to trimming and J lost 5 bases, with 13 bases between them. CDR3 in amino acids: CASRSGTPYGYTF. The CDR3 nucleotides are TGTGCCAGCAGGTCGGGGACACCGTATGGCTACACCTTC.

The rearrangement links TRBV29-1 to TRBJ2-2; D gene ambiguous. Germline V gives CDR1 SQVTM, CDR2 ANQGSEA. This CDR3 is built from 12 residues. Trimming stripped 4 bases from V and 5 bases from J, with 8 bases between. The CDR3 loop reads CSVVMKTGELFF. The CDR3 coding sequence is TGCAGCGTTGTGATGAAGACCGGGGAGCTGTTTTTT.

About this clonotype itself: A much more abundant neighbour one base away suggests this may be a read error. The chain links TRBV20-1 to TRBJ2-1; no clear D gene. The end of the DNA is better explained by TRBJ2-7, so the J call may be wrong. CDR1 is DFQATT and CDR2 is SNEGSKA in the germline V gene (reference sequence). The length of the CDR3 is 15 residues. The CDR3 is CSARAWGSSYNEQYF. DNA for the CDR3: TGCAGTGCTAGAGCCTGGGGTAGCTCCTACAATGAGCAGTACTTC.

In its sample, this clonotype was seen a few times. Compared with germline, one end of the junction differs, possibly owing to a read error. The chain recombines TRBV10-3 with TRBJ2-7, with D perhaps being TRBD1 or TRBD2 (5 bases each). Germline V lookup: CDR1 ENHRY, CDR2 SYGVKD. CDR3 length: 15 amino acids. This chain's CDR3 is CAISESAQGPYKQYF. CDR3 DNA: TGTGCCATCAGTGAGTCGGCCCAGGGACCCTACAAGCAGTACTTC.

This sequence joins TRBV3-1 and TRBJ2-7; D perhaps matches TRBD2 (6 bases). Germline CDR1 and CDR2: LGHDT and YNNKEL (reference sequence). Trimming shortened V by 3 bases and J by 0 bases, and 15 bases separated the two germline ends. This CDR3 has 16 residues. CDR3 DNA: TGTGCCAGCAGCCACTTCATGTTAGCGGACTCCTACGAGCAGTACTTC. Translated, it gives CASSHFMLADSYEQYF.

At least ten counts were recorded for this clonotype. This CDR3 is CASSLSGRGTGELFF. CDR3 coding DNA: TGTGCCAGCAGCTTGAGCGGGAGAGGGACCGGGGAGCTGTTTTTT. The chain is built from TRBV11-2 and TRBJ2-2, with 8 positions matching TRBD2. This CDR3 has 15 amino acids. Germline-derived CDR1 and CDR2 are SGHAT and FQNNGV. The J segment lost 5 bases and the V segment lost 3 bases, leaving 5 bases of the junction unmatched.

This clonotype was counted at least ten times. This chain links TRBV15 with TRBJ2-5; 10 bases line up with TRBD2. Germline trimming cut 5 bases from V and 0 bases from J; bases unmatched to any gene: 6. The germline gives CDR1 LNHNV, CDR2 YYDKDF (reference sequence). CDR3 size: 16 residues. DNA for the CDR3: TGTGCCACCAGCCTTCCGACTAGCGGGTACCAAGAGACCCAGTACTTC. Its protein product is CATSLPTSGYQETQYF.

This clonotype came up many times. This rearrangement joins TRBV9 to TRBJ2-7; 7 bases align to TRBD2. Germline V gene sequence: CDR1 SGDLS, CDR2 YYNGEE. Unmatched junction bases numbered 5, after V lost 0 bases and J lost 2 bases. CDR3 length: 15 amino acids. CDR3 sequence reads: CASSVGSGKTYEQYF. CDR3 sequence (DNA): TGTGCCAGCAGCGTAGGGAGCGGGAAGACCTACGAGCAGTACTTC.